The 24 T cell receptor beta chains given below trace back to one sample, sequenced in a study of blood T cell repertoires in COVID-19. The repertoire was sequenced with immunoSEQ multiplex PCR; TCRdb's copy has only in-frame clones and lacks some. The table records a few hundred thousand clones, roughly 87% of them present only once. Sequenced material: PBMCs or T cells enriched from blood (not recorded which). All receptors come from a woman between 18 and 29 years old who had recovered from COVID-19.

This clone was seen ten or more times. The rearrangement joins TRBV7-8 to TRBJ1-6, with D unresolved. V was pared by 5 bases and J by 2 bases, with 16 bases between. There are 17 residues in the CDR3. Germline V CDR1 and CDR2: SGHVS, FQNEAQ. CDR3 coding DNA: TGTGCCAGCAGCCCAACCCCCCCTTCGGCCTATAATTCACCCCTCCACTTT. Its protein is CASSPTPPSAYNSPLHF.

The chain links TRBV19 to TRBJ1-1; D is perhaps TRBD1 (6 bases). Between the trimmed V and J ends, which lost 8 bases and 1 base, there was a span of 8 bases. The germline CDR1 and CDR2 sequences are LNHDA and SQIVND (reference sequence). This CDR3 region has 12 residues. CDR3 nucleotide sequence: TGTGCCAGTGGACAGCCGAACACTGAAGCTTTCTTT. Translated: CASGQPNTEAFF.

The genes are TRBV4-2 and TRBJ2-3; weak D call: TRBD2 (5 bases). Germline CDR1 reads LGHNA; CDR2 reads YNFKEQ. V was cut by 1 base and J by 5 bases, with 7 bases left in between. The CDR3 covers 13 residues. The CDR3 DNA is TGTGCCAGCAGCCAAGGAGGGAAAGATACGCAGTATTTT. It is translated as CASSQGGKDTQYF.

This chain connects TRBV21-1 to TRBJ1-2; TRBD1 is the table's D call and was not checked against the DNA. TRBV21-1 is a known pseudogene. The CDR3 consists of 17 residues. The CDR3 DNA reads TGTGCCAGCAGCAAACCCCCCCCGGCAGGGAAGGTTTATGGCTACACCTTC. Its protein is CASSKPPPAGKVYGYTF.

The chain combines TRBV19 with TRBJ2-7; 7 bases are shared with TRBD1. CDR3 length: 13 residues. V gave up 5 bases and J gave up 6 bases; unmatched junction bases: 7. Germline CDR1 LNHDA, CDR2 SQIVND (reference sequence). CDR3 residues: CASSYGQEREQYF. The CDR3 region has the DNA TGTGCCAGTAGTTATGGACAGGAGCGCGAGCAGTACTTC.

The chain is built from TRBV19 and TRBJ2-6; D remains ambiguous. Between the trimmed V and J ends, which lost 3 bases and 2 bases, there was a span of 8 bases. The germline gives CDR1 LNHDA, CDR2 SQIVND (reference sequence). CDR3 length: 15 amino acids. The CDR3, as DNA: TGTGCCAGTAGTATCACGGTAACTGGGGCCAACGTCCTGACTTTC. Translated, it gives CASSITVTGANVLTF.

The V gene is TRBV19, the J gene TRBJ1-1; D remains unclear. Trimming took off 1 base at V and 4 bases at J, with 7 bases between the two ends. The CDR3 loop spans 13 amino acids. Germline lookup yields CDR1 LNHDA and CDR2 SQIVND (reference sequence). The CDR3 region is CASSIGGITEAFF. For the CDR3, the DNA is TGTGCCAGTAGTATAGGCGGGATCACTGAAGCTTTCTTT.

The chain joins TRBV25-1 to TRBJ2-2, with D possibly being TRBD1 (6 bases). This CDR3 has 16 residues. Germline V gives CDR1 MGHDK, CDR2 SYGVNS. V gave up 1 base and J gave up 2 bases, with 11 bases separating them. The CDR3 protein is CASSEWGHKNTGELFF. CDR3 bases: TGTGCCAGCAGTGAATGGGGACACAAAAACACCGGGGAGCTGTTTTTT.

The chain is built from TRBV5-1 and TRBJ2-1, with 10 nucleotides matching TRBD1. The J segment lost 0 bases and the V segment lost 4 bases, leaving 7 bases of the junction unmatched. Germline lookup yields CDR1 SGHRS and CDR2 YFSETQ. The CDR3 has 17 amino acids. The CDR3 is CASSTGTGVYSYNEQFF. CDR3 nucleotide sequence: TGCGCCAGCAGCACCGGGACAGGGGTTTACTCCTACAATGAGCAGTTCTTC.

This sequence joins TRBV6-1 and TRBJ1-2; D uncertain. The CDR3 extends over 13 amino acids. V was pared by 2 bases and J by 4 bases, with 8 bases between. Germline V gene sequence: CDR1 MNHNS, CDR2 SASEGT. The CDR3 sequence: CASSEISRYGYTF. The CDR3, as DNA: TGTGCCAGCAGTGAAATATCCCGCTATGGCTACACCTTC.

The CDR3 here is CAISEGLAGGRYQETQYF. The CDR3 region has the DNA TGTGCCATCAGTGAGGGACTAGCGGGGGGGCGGTACCAAGAGACCCAGTACTTC. The genes are TRBV10-3 and TRBJ2-5, with TRBD2 matching over 15 bases. Germline loops: CDR1 ENHRY, CDR2 SYGVKD. This CDR3 region has 18 residues. V gave up 2 bases and J gave up 0 bases; unmatched junction bases: 4.

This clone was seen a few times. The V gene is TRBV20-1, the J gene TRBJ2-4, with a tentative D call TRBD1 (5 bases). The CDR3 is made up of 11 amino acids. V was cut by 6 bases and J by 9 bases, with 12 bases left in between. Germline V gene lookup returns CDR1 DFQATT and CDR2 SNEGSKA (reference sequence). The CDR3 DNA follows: TGCAGTGCCGCGGCAGGGTTCATTCAGTACTTC. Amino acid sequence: CSAAAGFIQYF.

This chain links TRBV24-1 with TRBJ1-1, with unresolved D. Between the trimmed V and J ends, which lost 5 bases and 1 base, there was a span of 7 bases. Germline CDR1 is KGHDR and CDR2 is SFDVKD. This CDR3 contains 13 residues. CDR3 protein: CATSGASNTEAFF. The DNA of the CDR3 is TGTGCCACCAGTGGAGCTTCGAACACTGAAGCTTTCTTT.

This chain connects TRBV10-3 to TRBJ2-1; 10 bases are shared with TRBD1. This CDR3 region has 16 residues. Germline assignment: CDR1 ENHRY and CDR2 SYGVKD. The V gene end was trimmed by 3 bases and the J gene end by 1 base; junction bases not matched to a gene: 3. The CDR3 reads CAISERDRGSYNEQFF. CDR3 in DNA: TGTGCCATCAGTGAACGGGACAGGGGTTCCTACAATGAGCAGTTCTTC.

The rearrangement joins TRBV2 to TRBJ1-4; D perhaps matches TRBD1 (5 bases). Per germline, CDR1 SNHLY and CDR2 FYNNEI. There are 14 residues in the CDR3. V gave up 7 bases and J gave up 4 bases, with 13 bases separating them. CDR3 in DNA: TGTGCCAGCACGGTGCAGGGTGGTAATGAAAAACTGTTTTTT. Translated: CASTVQGGNEKLFF.

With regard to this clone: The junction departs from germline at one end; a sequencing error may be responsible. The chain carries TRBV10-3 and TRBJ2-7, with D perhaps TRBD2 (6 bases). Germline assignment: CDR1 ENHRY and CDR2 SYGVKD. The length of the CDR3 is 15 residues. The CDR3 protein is CATSPRGGISYEQYF. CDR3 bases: TGTGCCACCAGTCCCCGGGGCGGGATATCCTACGAGCAGTACTTC.

CDR3 nucleotide sequence: TGTGCCGATTCACAGGGTACCGGGGAGCTGTTTTTT. Encoded protein: CADSQGTGELFF. The rearrangement uses TRBV2 and TRBJ2-2; the D gene is possibly TRBD1 (6 bases). The CDR3 totals 12 residues. Trimming left V 11 bases short and J 5 bases short, with 12 bases between. Germline V gene sequence: CDR1 SNHLY, CDR2 FYNNEI.

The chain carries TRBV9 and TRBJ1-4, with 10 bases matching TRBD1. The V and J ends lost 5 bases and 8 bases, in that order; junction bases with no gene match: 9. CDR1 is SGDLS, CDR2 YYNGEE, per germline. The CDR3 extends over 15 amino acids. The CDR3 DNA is TGTGCCAGCAGTCCATCCGGGACAGGGGAGGAAAAACTGTTTTTT. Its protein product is CASSPSGTGEEKLFF. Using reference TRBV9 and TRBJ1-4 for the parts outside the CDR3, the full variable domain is DSGVTQTPKHLITATGQRVTLRCSPRSGDLSVYWYQQSLDQGLQFLIQYYNGEERAKGNILERFSAQQFPDLHSELNLSSLELGDSALYFCASSPSGTGEEKLFFGSGTQLSVL.

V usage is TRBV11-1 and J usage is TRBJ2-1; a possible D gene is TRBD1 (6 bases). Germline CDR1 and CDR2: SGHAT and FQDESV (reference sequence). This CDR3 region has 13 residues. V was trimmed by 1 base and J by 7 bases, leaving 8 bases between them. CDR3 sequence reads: CASSLGTANEQFF. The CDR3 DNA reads TGTGCCAGCAGCTTAGGGACAGCTAATGAGCAGTTCTTC.

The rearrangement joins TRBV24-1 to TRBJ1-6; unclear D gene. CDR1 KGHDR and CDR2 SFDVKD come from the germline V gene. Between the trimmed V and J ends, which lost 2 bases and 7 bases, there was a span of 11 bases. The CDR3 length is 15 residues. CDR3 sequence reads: CATSDSEGVNSPLHF. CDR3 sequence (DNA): TGTGCCACCAGTGATTCCGAGGGCGTGAATTCACCCCTCCACTTT.

DNA of the CDR3: TGTGCCAGCAGCCCGAGACAGGGCAGCACAGATACGCAGTATTTT. Encoded protein: CASSPRQGSTDTQYF. V gene TRBV7-9 combines with J gene TRBJ2-3; 7 bases line up with TRBD1. The length of the CDR3 is 15 residues. The V gene end was trimmed by 5 bases and the J gene end by 0 bases; junction bases not matched to a gene: 5. Germline V CDR1 and CDR2: SEHNR, FQNEAQ (reference sequence).

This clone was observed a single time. CDR3 region: CASSHYQETYNSPLHF. CDR3 DNA sequence: TGTGCCAGCAGCCACTATCAAGAGACATATAATTCACCCCTCCACTTT. The V call is TRBV14, the J call TRBJ1-6, with no clear D. The CDR3 has 16 residues. With 3 bases removed from V and 4 bases from J, the gap between germline ends came to 13 bases. The germline V gene encodes CDR1 SGHDN and CDR2 FVKESK. Drawing the rest from reference TRBV14 and TRBJ1-6, the complete variable domain is EAGVTQFPSHSVIEKGQTVTLRCDPISGHDNLYWYRRVMGKEIKFLLHFVKESKQDESGMPNNRFLAERTGGTYSTLKVQPAELEDSGVYFCASSHYQETYNSPLHFGNGTRLTVT.

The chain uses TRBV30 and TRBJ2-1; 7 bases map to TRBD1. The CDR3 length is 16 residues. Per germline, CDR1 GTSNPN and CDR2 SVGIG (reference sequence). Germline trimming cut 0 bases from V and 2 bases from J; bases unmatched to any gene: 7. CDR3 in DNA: TGTGCCTGGAGTGTATTAGTGGGGACAGCCTACAATGAGCAGTTCTTC. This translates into CAWSVLVGTAYNEQFF.

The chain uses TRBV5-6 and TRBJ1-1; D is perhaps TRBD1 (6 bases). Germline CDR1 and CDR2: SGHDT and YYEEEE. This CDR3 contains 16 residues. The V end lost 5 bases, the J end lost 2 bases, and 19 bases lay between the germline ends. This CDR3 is CASRRGIYRDNTEAFF. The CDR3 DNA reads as TGTGCCAGCAGGCGGGGGATCTACAGGGATAACACTGAAGCTTTCTTT.